Each of the 23 T cell receptor beta chains below was sequenced from the same sample in a study of T cells in Graves' hyperthyroidism and ophthalmopathy. Amplification targeted TCR beta CDR3 regions from RNA transcripts. HTBI primers were used for first-round RT-PCR of the TCR CDR3. TCRdb recomputed calls from the multiplex PCR reads with MiXCR, one row per CDR3 protein. This table has more than 550,000 distinct CDR3 sequences, 18% appearing once. The sequenced sample was blood. Receptors were obtained from a woman aged 45-65 years with Graves' hyperthyroidism that later progressed to Graves' ophthalmopathy.

This clonotype has at least ten counts. The CDR3 nucleotides read TGTGCCAGCAGTGAGGCGGTCCTACAGGGGGCCGGAATAAACACCGGGGAGCTGTTTTTT. This gives the protein CASSEAVLQGAGINTGELFF. The V gene is TRBV2, the J gene TRBJ2-2; 9 positions agree with TRBD1. The V gene end was trimmed by 3 bases and the J gene end by 2 bases; junction bases not matched to a gene: 16. The CDR3 has 20 amino acids. CDR1 SNHLY and CDR2 FYNNEI come from the germline V gene.

This clonotype was counted a few times. The chain links TRBV27 to TRBJ2-3, with 9 positions matching TRBD2. Losses at the gene ends were 3 bases for V and 0 bases for J; bases not matched to a gene: 4. The CDR3 totals 16 residues. Per the germline V gene, CDR1 is MNHEY and CDR2 is SMNVEV (reference sequence). This chain's CDR3 is CASSFLAGTSTDTQYF. The CDR3 DNA reads as TGTGCCAGCAGTTTTCTAGCGGGGACTAGCACAGATACGCAGTATTTT.

In its sample, this clonotype was seen a few times. Here the CDR3 DNA reads TGTGCCAGCAAAAAAGCGCCTCTCTATAGCAATCAGCCCCAGCATTTT. Translation: CASKKAPLYSNQPQHF. The chain combines TRBV27 with TRBJ1-5; D is uncertain. V gave up 7 bases and J gave up 0 bases, with 16 bases separating them. This CDR3 comprises 16 residues. The germline V gene has CDR1 MNHEY and CDR2 SMNVEV (reference sequence).

The chain is built from TRBV29-1 and TRBJ1-1, with 9 bases that match TRBD1. In germline, CDR1 is SQVTM, CDR2 ANQGSEA. Trimming at V came to 7 bases and at J to 5 bases, leaving 8 bases not matched to a gene. The CDR3 covers 13 residues. For the CDR3, the DNA is TGCAGCGCCTCGACAGGGGGAGTTACTGAAGCTTTCTTT. Its translation: CSASTGGVTEAFF.

The chain combines TRBV5-1 with TRBJ2-1; the match to TRBD1 covers 7 bases. Germline loops: CDR1 SGHRS, CDR2 YFSETQ. V trimming: 0 bases; J trimming: 5 bases; junction bases outside the gene matches: 5. The length of the CDR3 is 15 residues. CDR3 DNA: TGCGCCAGCAGCTTGGAGAGCCAGGGGGACAATGAGCAGTTCTTC. This codes for CASSLESQGDNEQFF.

This clonotype was seen a few times. The V and J genes are TRBV14 and TRBJ1-2; D gene unclear. V gave up 4 bases and J gave up 0 bases, with 9 bases separating them. CDR1 and CDR2 from the germline V gene are SGHDN and FVKESK. CDR3 length equals 14 residues. DNA for the CDR3: TGTGCCAGCAGCCGCGGATCAACTAACTATGGCTACACCTTC. This sequence encodes CASSRGSTNYGYTF. Full variable domain (missing parts from reference TRBV14 and TRBJ1-2): EAGVTQFPSHSVIEKGQTVTLRCDPISGHDNLYWYRRVMGKEIKFLLHFVKESKQDESGMPNNRFLAERTGGTYSTLKVQPAELEDSGVYFCASSRGSTNYGYTFGSGTRLTVV.

This sequence joins TRBV19 and TRBJ1-2; tentatively, D is TRBD1 (5 bases). V shed 6 bases and J shed 4 bases, with 12 bases lying between them. Germline lookup yields CDR1 LNHDA and CDR2 SQIVND (reference sequence). The CDR3 spans 13 residues. The CDR3 loop reads CASRYQGLYGYTF. CDR3 sequence (DNA): TGTGCCAGTAGATATCAGGGTCTCTATGGCTACACCTTC.

This chain connects TRBV3-1 to TRBJ1-5, with 7 bases fitting TRBD1. This CDR3 has 12 residues. CDR1 is LGHDT, CDR2 YNNKEL, per germline (reference sequence). V shed 5 bases, J shed 13 bases, and the junction held 8 bases outside the gene matches. CDR3 sequence reads: CASSSPTQGQHF. CDR3 in DNA: TGTGCCAGCAGCTCCCCCACACAGGGGCAGCATTTT.

This clonotype was counted a few times. This chain joins TRBV6-1 and TRBJ1-3; maybe TRBD1 (5 bases). The germline gives CDR1 MNHNS, CDR2 SASEGT. Trimming cost V 5 bases and J 1 base, with 18 bases left between them. This CDR3 region has 17 residues. In nucleotides, the CDR3 is TGTGCCAGCAGTCGACAGTTGGTATCTGGGTCTGGAAACACCATATATTTT. As protein: CASSRQLVSGSGNTIYF.

V usage is TRBV27 and J usage is TRBJ1-3, with D uncertain. The CDR3 is made up of 15 amino acids. V was pared by 5 bases and J by 0 bases, with 11 bases between. Germline V gene lookup returns CDR1 MNHEY and CDR2 SMNVEV (reference sequence). Here the CDR3 reads CASSADGYSGNTIYF. CDR3 DNA sequence: TGTGCCAGCAGTGCGGACGGATACTCTGGAAACACCATATATTTT.

This clonotype showed up many times. The rearrangement uses TRBV6-2 or TRBV6-3 and TRBJ2-3; TRBD2 agrees at 12 bases. The junction had 7 bases not matched to a gene; V was cut back by 6 bases and J by 3 bases. The CDR3 is 16 residues long. Germline V gives CDR1 MNHEY, CDR2 SVGEGT. CDR3 nucleotide sequence: TGTGCCAGCAGCTCCCTAGCGGGGGGGCGGACAGATACGCAGTATTTT. Protein product: CASSSLAGGRTDTQYF.

The chain has TRBV6-1 and TRBJ2-1, with TRBD2 matching over 10 bases. The germline V gene has CDR1 MNHNS and CDR2 SASEGT. This CDR3 spans 17 amino acids. The junction had 13 bases not matched to a gene; V was cut back by 5 bases and J by 6 bases. The CDR3 loop reads CASSSDFGLAGVNEQFF. The CDR3 DNA reads as TGTGCCAGCAGTTCGGACTTCGGGCTAGCGGGAGTCAATGAGCAGTTCTTC.

This clonotype has only a few counts. The V call is TRBV19, the J call TRBJ1-2, with a weak D call TRBD1 (6 bases). Germline V gives CDR1 LNHDA, CDR2 SQIVND (reference sequence). Deletions cut 4 bases from V and 4 bases from J, with 13 bases between. CDR3 size: 14 residues. The CDR3 loop is CASSTTGTLYGYTF. For the CDR3, the DNA is TGTGCCAGTAGTACCACAGGGACCCTCTATGGCTACACCTTC.

This clonotype has a count of ten or more. The chain employs TRBV3-1 and TRBJ1-2; 8 nucleotides match TRBD1. The V segment lost 0 bases and the J segment 1 base; nucleotides outside the gene matches: 1. Germline-derived CDR1 and CDR2 are LGHDT and YNNKEL (reference sequence). The CDR3 loop spans 15 amino acids. CDR3 residues: CASSQDGQGNYGYTF. The CDR3 coding sequence is TGTGCCAGCAGCCAAGACGGACAGGGTAACTATGGCTACACCTTC.

This clonotype was seen repeatedly, ten times or more. This chain links TRBV3-1 with TRBJ2-3, with 8 bases aligning to TRBD2. Germline V CDR1 and CDR2: LGHDT, YNNKEL (reference sequence). The CDR3 is made up of 16 amino acids. J lost 1 base, V lost 3 bases, and 6 bases had no gene match. DNA of the CDR3: TGTGCCAGCAGCCACCCAAGCGGGGGAGGCACAGATACGCAGTATTTT. Translation: CASSHPSGGGTDTQYF.

This clonotype turned up a few times. This chain connects TRBV20-1 to TRBJ1-5; no clear D gene. Per germline, CDR1 DFQATT and CDR2 SNEGSKA (reference sequence). The CDR3 is made up of 14 amino acids. The germline V and J ends were trimmed by 0 bases and 6 bases, with 12 bases remaining between them. CDR3 sequence: CSARDGKGAQPQHF. The CDR3 nucleotides are TGCAGTGCTAGAGATGGAAAGGGTGCTCAGCCCCAGCATTTT.

The chain carries TRBV12-3 or TRBV12-4 and TRBJ1-4; possible D gene TRBD1, 6 bases. Trimming pared 8 bases from V and 12 bases from J, leaving 10 bases between. This CDR3 has 10 residues. The CDR3 bases are TGTGCCAGCGGACAGACAGAACTGTTTTTT. It is translated as CASGQTELFF.

This clonotype has at least ten counts. The rearrangement uses TRBV20-1 and TRBJ2-1; 9 nucleotides align to TRBD1. Germline trimming cut 6 bases from V and 1 base from J; bases unmatched to any gene: 10. The CDR3 length is 16 residues. Germline V gene lookup returns CDR1 DFQATT and CDR2 SNEGSKA (reference sequence). For the CDR3, the DNA is TGCAGTGCCCAATTACCGGGACAGGGTTCCTACAATGAGCAGTTCTTC. Residues: CSAQLPGQGSYNEQFF.

This clonotype was observed at least ten times. The chain couples TRBV7-6 to TRBJ2-7, with D possibly matching TRBD2 (5 bases). The CDR3 covers 13 residues. The germline V and J ends were trimmed by 0 bases and 3 bases, with 6 bases remaining between them. CDR1 is SGHVS and CDR2 is FNYEAQ in the germline V gene. CDR3 sequence: CASSLARDYEQYF. The DNA for the CDR3 is TGTGCCAGCAGCTTAGCCCGGGACTACGAGCAGTACTTC.

CDR3 sequence: CASINFDGNNQPQHF. CDR3 sequence (DNA): TGTGCCAGCATAAATTTTGACGGGAACAATCAGCCCCAGCATTTT. The chain recombines TRBV6-1 with TRBJ1-5; D uncertain. The V end was cut by 7 bases, the J end by 3 bases, with 16 bases between. This CDR3 region has 15 residues. The germline V gene has CDR1 MNHNS and CDR2 SASEGT.

About this clonotype: One base away lies a much larger clone, so this may be a sequencing read error. V and J are TRBV7-9 and TRBJ2-7, with a possible D match to TRBD1 (6 bases). CDR1 is SEHNR, CDR2 FQNEAQ, per germline (reference sequence). The CDR3 sequence is 15 residues long. The CDR3 loop is CVSSSAQLGGYEQYF. In nucleotides, the CDR3 is TGTGTCAGCAGCTCCGCCCAACTAGGGGGCTACGAGCAGTACTTC.

This clonotype was detected many times. V usage is TRBV20-1 and J usage is TRBJ2-3, with D unresolved. V gave up 2 bases and J gave up 2 bases, with 11 bases separating them. Germline loops: CDR1 DFQATT, CDR2 SNEGSKA (reference sequence). The CDR3 sequence is 14 residues long. The CDR3: CSARMADITDTQYF. In DNA form, the CDR3 reads TGCAGTGCTAGAATGGCGGATATCACAGATACGCAGTATTTT.

The chain uses TRBV5-1 and TRBJ2-1, with unresolved D. V was trimmed by 1 base and J by 6 bases, leaving 8 bases between them. Germline V gene lookup returns CDR1 SGHRS and CDR2 YFSETQ. This CDR3 spans 13 amino acids. This CDR3 reads CASSLTPLNEQFF. CDR3 coding DNA: TGCGCCAGCAGCTTGACTCCACTCAATGAGCAGTTCTTC.